The 20 T cell receptor beta chains listed next were all sequenced from one sample in a study of molecular identifiers for immune sequencing clone quantification. TCRdb reprocessed the PCR reads with MiXCR, giving one entry per CDR3 protein. Seen here are about 640,000 distinct CDR3 sequences, roughly 21% observed once, and the top ten hold around 0.86%. Sequences were obtained from naive CD8+ T cells from blood, with Jurkat cell RNA spiked in. Subset meaning: FACS-sorted CD8+CD4-CCR7+CD45RA+ naive T cells. The receptors shown here come from a human donor in good health. Some libraries in this study had Jurkat cell RNA spiked in.

The chain carries TRBV11-2 and TRBJ2-5, with D maybe TRBD1 (5 bases). The CDR3 has 13 residues. V shed 7 bases and J shed 5 bases, with 14 bases lying between them. Germline V gene sequence: CDR1 SGHAT, CDR2 FQNNGV. This CDR3 is CASKRPAGETQYF. In nucleotides, the CDR3 is TGTGCCAGCAAGCGCCCAGCAGGGGAGACCCAGTACTTC.

This clonotype was seen repeatedly, ten times or more. V usage is TRBV9 and J usage is TRBJ2-6; D remains unclear. Per germline, CDR1 SGDLS and CDR2 YYNGEE. The CDR3 length is 15 residues. V was trimmed by 3 bases and J by 7 bases, leaving 14 bases between them. The CDR3 bases are TGTGCCAGCAGCGGTAAGCCAGAGCGAGCCAACGTCCTGACTTTC. Translation gives CASSGKPERANVLTF.

In this sample, this clonotype turned up a few times. V usage is TRBV28 and J usage is TRBJ2-7; no firm D call. Per the germline V gene, CDR1 is MDHEN and CDR2 is SYDVKM. This CDR3 spans 17 amino acids. V was cut by 10 bases and J by 0 bases, with 25 bases left in between. The CDR3 reads CATQYRGAYQSSYEQYF. Here the CDR3 DNA reads TGTGCCACCCAGTATAGAGGCGCTTACCAGAGCTCCTACGAGCAGTACTTC.

The CDR3 coding sequence is TGTGCCAGCAGCATGACAGAGGACTATGGCTACACCTTC. Its protein product is CASSMTEDYGYTF. The rearrangement joins TRBV9 to TRBJ1-2; possibly TRBD1 for D (5 bases). V lost 4 bases and J 3 bases, leaving 10 bases between the germline ends. CDR1 is SGDLS, CDR2 YYNGEE, per germline. This CDR3 is built from 13 residues.

This clonotype was counted at least ten times. This chain links TRBV4-1 with TRBJ1-2; TRBD1 aligns across 9 bases. V was pared by 0 bases and J by 4 bases, with 3 bases of the junction left unmatched. The CDR3 is 15 amino acids. Germline V gene data show CDR1 as MGHRA and CDR2 as YSYEKL. CDR3 protein: CASSQEQGAIYGYTF. For the CDR3, the DNA is TGCGCCAGCAGCCAAGAACAGGGGGCAATCTATGGCTACACCTTC.

Of note for this clonotype: With a much larger clone just one base away, this may be a read error. The chain joins TRBV6-2 or TRBV6-3 to TRBJ2-7; TRBD2 matches at 12 bases. Germline CDR1 is MNHEY and CDR2 is SVGEGT. This CDR3 comprises 14 residues. The V segment lost 7 bases and the J segment 4 bases; nucleotides outside the gene matches: 5. In DNA, the CDR3 is TGTGCCAGCAATCAAACTAGCGGGAGGTACGAGCAGTACTTC. Encoded protein: CASNQTSGRYEQYF.

The chain carries TRBV12-3 or TRBV12-4 and TRBJ2-1; 15 bases align to TRBD2. The CDR3 is made up of 19 amino acids. J lost 1 base, V lost 6 bases, and 10 bases had no gene match. This CDR3 is CASRPAGTSGGRSYNEQFF. CDR3 bases: TGTGCCAGCAGACCCGCCGGGACTAGCGGGGGGCGGTCCTACAATGAGCAGTTCTTC.

This chain joins TRBV7-9 and TRBJ2-1; D might be TRBD2 (6 bases). The CDR3 runs 13 residues. Germline loops: CDR1 SEHNR, CDR2 FQNEAQ (reference sequence). V was trimmed by 5 bases and J by 4 bases, leaving 9 bases between them. Here the CDR3 DNA reads TGTGCCAGCAGCGCCGGGACTTACAATGAGCAGTTCTTC. This translates into CASSAGTYNEQFF.

This clonotype was recorded at least ten times. The V and J genes are TRBV12-3 or TRBV12-4 and TRBJ1-5, with 9 bases that match TRBD1. With V trimmed by 5 bases and J by 1 base, 3 bases remained unmatched. The length of the CDR3 is 15 residues. Here the CDR3 DNA reads TGTGCCAGCAGTCCCGGGACAGGGAGCAATCAGCCCCAGCATTTT. It is translated as CASSPGTGSNQPQHF.

This clonotype has a count of ten or more. V and J are TRBV6-5 and TRBJ1-1, with D maybe TRBD1 (5 bases). The CDR3 is 13 amino acids. V was shortened by 5 bases and J by 0 bases, with 7 bases between the two germline ends. Germline-derived CDR1 and CDR2 are MNHEY and SVGAGI. CDR3 amino acids: CASSTGVNTEAFF. CDR3 in DNA: TGTGCCAGCAGTACAGGAGTGAACACTGAAGCTTTCTTT.

As for this clonotype: Given a much more abundant clone one base away, this may be a read error. The CDR3 region is CASRTGDREHQGTQYF. As DNA, the CDR3 is TGTGCCAGCAGGACTGGAGACAGGGAGCACCAAGGGACCCAGTACTTC. The gene calls are TRBV12-3 or TRBV12-4 and TRBJ2-5; TRBD1 matches 7 bases. The CDR3 runs to 16 residues.

This clonotype has at least ten counts. The V and J genes are TRBV5-5 and TRBJ1-5; a possible D gene is TRBD1 (5 bases). This CDR3 region has 16 residues. V was pared by 0 bases and J by 2 bases, with 12 bases between. Germline V gives CDR1 SGHKS, CDR2 YYEKEE (reference sequence). This CDR3 is CASSLEGAWGNQPQHF. The CDR3 nucleotides are TGTGCCAGCAGCTTGGAAGGGGCTTGGGGCAATCAGCCCCAGCATTTT.

CDR3 nucleotide sequence: TGCAGTGCTAGAGAACAAGGTCACGAGCAGTACTTC. Protein sequence: CSAREQGHEQYF. The rearrangement joins TRBV20-1 to TRBJ2-7; D is unclear. Trimming left V 0 bases short and J 5 bases short, with 8 bases between. Germline CDR1 and CDR2: DFQATT and SNEGSKA (reference sequence). The CDR3 totals 12 residues.

On this clonotype itself: A clone one base away is much larger, so this may be a read error. The chain is built from TRBV7-9 and TRBJ2-3, with D hard to call. Trimming cost V 7 bases and J 6 bases, with 14 bases left between them. From germline, CDR1 is SEHNR and CDR2 FQNEAQ (reference sequence). The CDR3 runs to 13 residues. The CDR3 DNA is TGTGCCAGCATCAAAGCATGTGCTGATACGCAGTATTTT. Translating gives CASIKACADTQYF.

This clonotype was detected many times. This sequence joins TRBV18 and TRBJ2-2; TRBD1 agrees at 7 bases. Germline lookup yields CDR1 KGHSH and CDR2 LQKENI. J lost 2 bases, V lost 5 bases, and 8 bases had no gene match. This CDR3 region has 16 residues. CDR3 region: CASSTIGQENTGELFF. Here the CDR3 DNA reads TGTGCCAGCTCAACTATAGGACAGGAAAACACCGGGGAGCTGTTTTTT.

This clonotype showed up many times. The V and J genes are TRBV2 and TRBJ1-1, with D possibly TRBD1 on 6 matching bases. Trimming stripped 6 bases from V and 4 bases from J, with 12 bases between. The CDR3 is 13 amino acids. The V gene's germline CDR1 is SNHLY and CDR2 FYNNEI. The CDR3 coding sequence is TGTGCCAGCAGGCGCGGGGGGGCCACTGAAGCTTTCTTT. Translating gives CASRRGGATEAFF.

This clonotype was seen at least ten times. V is TRBV6-6 and J is TRBJ2-7; D gene unclear. V dropped 5 bases and J dropped 2 bases, with 13 bases sitting between them. Germline CDR1 MNHNY, CDR2 SVGAGI (reference sequence). The CDR3 runs to 14 residues. The CDR3 nucleotides are TGTGCCAGCAGTGATCACCCAGGAGCCTACGAGCAGTACTTC. Translated, it gives CASSDHPGAYEQYF.

This clonotype was counted many times. This chain uses TRBV29-1 with TRBJ1-3; D is unclear. The germline V gene has CDR1 SQVTM and CDR2 ANQGSEA. The CDR3 spans 15 residues. V was shortened by 1 base and J by 0 bases, with 10 bases between the two germline ends. The CDR3 DNA reads as TGCAGCGTTGAAGGCAGCGAGTCCTCTGGAAACACCATATATTTT. Amino acids: CSVEGSESSGNTIYF. The whole variable domain, filled in from reference TRBV29-1 and TRBJ1-3, reads SAVISQKPSRDICQRGTSLTIQCQVDSQVTMMFWYRQQPGQSLTLIATANQGSEATYESGFVIDKFPISRPNLTFSTLTVSNMSPEDSSIYLCSVEGSESSGNTIYFGEGSWLTVV.

V usage is TRBV4-3 and J usage is TRBJ2-3; no definite D call. Looked up from germline, CDR1 is LGHNA and CDR2 is YSLEER. Trimming removed 3 bases at V and 2 bases at J, with 18 bases between. CDR3 length equals 17 residues. The CDR3 nucleotides are TGCGCCAGCAGCCAGGGTCCGGATGGGTGGTACACAGATACGCAGTATTTT. It codes for CASSQGPDGWYTDTQYF.

This clonotype has just a few counts. The chain employs TRBV20-1 and TRBJ2-7; TRBD2 matches at 11 bases. Losses at the gene ends were 3 bases for V and 4 bases for J; bases not matched to a gene: 5. The germline V gene encodes CDR1 DFQATT and CDR2 SNEGSKA (reference sequence). The CDR3 is 14 amino acids. In DNA, the CDR3 is TGCAGTGCTAGGATAGCGGGGGGGCGGTACGAGCAGTACTTC. It yields the protein CSARIAGGRYEQYF.